Reported below is one TCR beta chain. RNA was isolated and reverse transcribed to cDNA, the sequencing template. Sequencing used immunoSEQ multiplex PCR; TCRdb keeps in-frame clones, though not all of them. The table lists 210,000 or so clones, under 70% of them singletons, with over 1% in the top ten. The data were obtained in a study of CD8+ T cells in alopecia areata. The CDR3 covers 13 residues. Germline V gives CDR1 LNHDA, CDR2 SQIVND (reference sequence). V lost 7 bases, J lost 4 bases, and 4 bases stayed unmatched. The treatment denotes: oral pan-JAK inhibitor, 5-10 mg twice daily. The TCR originated in a human donor with alopecia areata. Sequencing was performed on CD4+ T cells sorted from blood, taken at week 44, from a patient treated with tofacitinib. V gene TRBV19 combines with J gene TRBJ1-2, with 9 bases matching TRBD1. CDR3 sequence: CASISDRGYGYTF. DNA of the CDR3: TGTGCCAGTATATCGGACAGGGGCTATGGCTACACCTTC.